The T cell receptor beta chain described here comes from a study of T cells in Graves' hyperthyroidism and ophthalmopathy. Findings of the study overall: Ophthalmopathy was distinguished from stable hyperthyroidism by 13 V-J signatures.

RNA transcripts were the template for amplifying TCR beta CDR3 regions. First-round RT-PCR with HTBI primers amplified the TCR CDR3 region. TCRdb ran MiXCR on the multiplex PCR reads and lists one entry per CDR3 protein. The sample lists around 620,000 distinct CDR3 sequences, over 12% occurring once. The V gene lost 1 base and the J gene lost 0 bases, with 10 bases spanning the gap. CDR3 length: 16 amino acids. Ophthalmopathy patients showed a Clinical Activity Score of at least 3, NOSPECS grade of at least 4 and duration under 3 months. Patients with uncontrolled infections, other autoimmune diseases, pregnancy or lactation were excluded. PBMCs were sourced from more than 9 ml fresh peripheral blood. This clonotype was recorded many times. Antigen specificity is unknown.

The source material was blood. This chain links TRBV12-3 or TRBV12-4 with TRBJ1-5; the D gene is possibly TRBD1 (5 bases). This receptor was obtained from a woman between 18 and 29 years old with Graves' ophthalmopathy. DNA for the CDR3: TGTGCCAGCAGTTTAGGGACAACTAATAGCAATCAGCCCCAGCATTTT. This codes for CASSLGTTNSNQPQHF.